This record looks at one T cell receptor beta chain sequence and its context. What it binds is unknown. The data derive from a study of read filtering for tumor transcriptome and immune sequencing. As for the study in general: Revised staging placed under ten patients in R-ISS I, about 17 in II, 6 or 7 in III. RNA-seq yielded only about 75 to 1273 TCR reads, IR-seq about 4.05 to 11 million. Transcriptome libraries were built from DNase-treated RNA. General study points: Dropping single-read clonotypes raised IR-seq and RNA-seq shared-clonotype correlation.

Germline values: CDR1 SGHNT, CDR2 YENEEA. V was pared by 3 bases and J by 3 bases, with 6 bases of the junction left unmatched. The CDR3 runs to 15 residues. This library used around 400 ng RNA and molecular barcoded adaptors spanning alpha/delta and beta/gamma chains. TCRdb reprocessed the reads via MiXCR and lists one record per CDR3 protein. The sample lists about 38,000 distinct CDR3 sequences; roughly an eighth were seen once. The rearrangement links TRBV11-3 to TRBJ2-3, with 7 bases aligning to TRBD2. The receptor's source is a donor at least 40 years old with multiple myeloma. Sequenced material: a population of CD138-negative cells sorted from bone marrow. The CDR3 region is CASSFGGSETDTQYF. The CDR3 nucleotides are TGTGCCAGCAGCTTCGGCGGGAGTGAAACAGATACGCAGTATTTT.